What follows are 29 T cell receptor beta chains derived from one specimen sequenced in a study of blood T cells in healthy people across ages. The authors ran a second PCR of about 7 to 11 cycles using a sample-barcoded 5' primer and a J-beta primer mix. TCRdb processed the 5' RACE reads anew with MiXCR; each CDR3 protein has one entry. The sample has around 1,600,000 distinct CDR3 sequences, 35% to 45% seen once. The sequencing sample was made of blood. Every receptor here comes from a woman aged 18 to 35 in good health.

The genes are TRBV12-5 and TRBJ1-1, with TRBD1 identical over 7 bases. V was clipped by 6 bases and J by 5 bases; unmatched bases: 6. CDR3 length equals 13 residues. CDR1 and CDR2 from the germline V gene are LGHNT and FRNRAP. CDR3 nucleotide sequence: TGTGCTAGTGGGATAGGGGGCGGTACTGAAGCTTTCTTT. This translates into CASGIGGGTEAFF.

This chain joins TRBV7-2 and TRBJ1-1; no reliable D call. The CDR3 consists of 14 residues. V was clipped by 5 bases and J by 1 base, with 11 bases between them. Germline values: CDR1 SGHTA, CDR2 FQGNSA. The CDR3 region has the DNA TGTGCCAGCAGCATCCAATCACGGAACACTGAAGCTTTCTTT. Translation gives CASSIQSRNTEAFF.

The rearrangement uses TRBV29-1 and TRBJ2-1; 11 bases agree with TRBD2. This CDR3 is built from 13 residues. CDR1 SQVTM and CDR2 ANQGSEA come from the germline V gene. V lost 7 bases, J lost 13 bases, and 12 bases stayed unmatched. The CDR3 reads CSGRLAGLVTQFF. The CDR3 region has the DNA TGCAGCGGCCGACTAGCGGGATTAGTGACCCAGTTCTTC.

This clonotype has more than one count but fewer than ten. The chain carries TRBV29-1 and TRBJ1-2, with D possibly TRBD1 on 6 matching bases. Deletions cut 7 bases from V and 8 bases from J, with 14 bases between. CDR1 and CDR2 from the germline V gene are SQVTM and ANQGSEA. CDR3 length equals 11 residues. The CDR3, as DNA: TGCAGCGCCTTGGACAGTCGGGGCTACACCTTC. It encodes CSALDSRGYTF.

The rearrangement links TRBV28 to TRBJ2-3; TRBD1 agrees at 9 bases. Germline V gene lookup returns CDR1 MDHEN and CDR2 SYDVKM. CDR3 length: 17 residues. V lost 6 bases to trimming and J lost 5 bases; unmatched junction nucleotides: 15. CDR3 in amino acids: CASSPKGTGPFRDTQYF. The CDR3 nucleotides are TGTGCCAGCAGCCCTAAAGGGACAGGGCCTTTTAGAGATACGCAGTATTTT.

This clonotype was counted between two and nine times. This chain joins TRBV27 and TRBJ1-5; no clear D gene. Trimming cost V 6 bases and J 2 bases, with 14 bases left between them. This CDR3 has 15 residues. Germline V lookup: CDR1 MNHEY, CDR2 SMNVEV (reference sequence). CDR3 DNA: TGTGCCAGCAGCCCCGGACCCGCGGGCAATCAGCCCCAGCATTTT. Translating gives CASSPGPAGNQPQHF.

V is TRBV29-1 and J is TRBJ2-5; 10 positions match TRBD2. The CDR3 spans 13 residues. CDR1 and CDR2 (germline): SQVTM, ANQGSEA. As DNA, the CDR3 is TGCAGTATTAGCGGGGGGTCCGGTCGGACCCAGTACTTC. Its protein product is CSISGGSGRTQYF.

The rearrangement joins TRBV7-2 to TRBJ2-1; TRBD2 aligns across 12 bases. CDR1 is SGHTA and CDR2 is FQGNSA in the germline V gene. V trimming: 1 base; J trimming: 4 bases; junction bases outside the gene matches: 8. This CDR3 comprises 18 residues. CDR3 DNA: TGTGCCAGCAGCTTAGAGGCCCTAGCGGGGGGGTCATACAATGAGCAGTTCTTC. Encoded protein: CASSLEALAGGSYNEQFF.

The chain employs TRBV6-6 and TRBJ1-2, with D perhaps matching TRBD1 (6 bases). CDR3 size: 15 residues. Germline assignment: CDR1 MNHNY and CDR2 SVGAGI (reference sequence). The V end lost 5 bases, the J end lost 5 bases, and 18 bases lay between the germline ends. For the CDR3, the DNA is TGTGCCAGCAGTGGCGGCCCTCAGGGGAGATATGGCTACACCTTC. Translated, it gives CASSGGPQGRYGYTF.

J is TRBJ2-1 and V is TRBV14; 9 bases are shared with TRBD2. The germline V gene encodes CDR1 SGHDN and CDR2 FVKESK. The length of the CDR3 is 15 residues. Germline trimming cut 1 base from V and 7 bases from J; bases unmatched to any gene: 5. CDR3 residues: CASSQVAGAANEQFF. The DNA for the CDR3 is TGTGCCAGCAGCCAAGTAGCGGGAGCGGCGAATGAGCAGTTCTTC.

This clonotype was detected only a few times. The rearrangement joins TRBV2 to TRBJ2-5; TRBD1 matches at 10 bases. Germline lookup yields CDR1 SNHLY and CDR2 FYNNEI. This CDR3 is built from 15 residues. V shed 5 bases and J 2 bases; nucleotides not matched to a gene: 5. This CDR3 is CASSPQDRGQETQYF. Here the CDR3 DNA reads TGTGCCAGCAGTCCCCAGGACAGGGGGCAAGAGACCCAGTACTTC.

This chain connects TRBV6-5 to TRBJ2-3, with D unresolved. CDR3 size: 15 residues. Germline V gene data show CDR1 as MNHEY and CDR2 as SVGAGI. V dropped 6 bases and J dropped 6 bases, with 19 bases sitting between them. This chain's CDR3 is CASSEPRWGTDTQYF. The CDR3 DNA follows: TGTGCCAGCAGCGAGCCCCGGTGGGGTACGGATACGCAGTATTTT.

The V call is TRBV6-2 or TRBV6-3, the J call TRBJ1-2; tentative D call: TRBD1 (5 bases). The germline gives CDR1 MNHEY, CDR2 SVGEGT. The CDR3 spans 12 residues. The V gene lost 7 bases and the J gene lost 6 bases, with 12 bases spanning the gap. The CDR3 loop reads CASKEGADGYTF. Written as DNA, the CDR3 is TGTGCCAGCAAGGAAGGGGCGGATGGCTACACCTTC.

V gene TRBV5-1 combines with J gene TRBJ2-6, with a tentative D call TRBD2 (5 bases). Between the trimmed V and J ends, which lost 2 bases and 2 bases, there was a span of 11 bases. Germline loops: CDR1 SGHRS, CDR2 YFSETQ. This CDR3 has 16 amino acids. The CDR3 protein is CASSFRGPPGANVLTF. The CDR3 coding sequence is TGCGCCAGCAGCTTCAGAGGGCCGCCTGGGGCCAACGTCCTGACTTTC.

The sample holds a few counts of this clonotype. This chain connects TRBV7-2 to TRBJ1-5; D unresolved. The CDR3 runs 11 residues. V lost 4 bases and J lost 9, with 7 bases in between. Germline CDR1 reads SGHTA; CDR2 reads FQGNSA. Here the CDR3 DNA reads TGTGCCAGCAGCTCGGTGGGGCCCCAGCATTTT. It yields the protein CASSSVGPQHF.

This clonotype came up a few times. The CDR3 DNA follows: TGTGCCAGCAGCTGGGACTCCGGCTACGAGCAGTACTTC. Translating it yields CASSWDSGYEQYF. The chain has TRBV5-6 and TRBJ2-7; D perhaps matches TRBD2 (6 bases). Germline assignment: CDR1 SGHDT and CDR2 YYEEEE. Trimming removed 3 bases at V and 3 bases at J, with 10 bases between. This CDR3 is 13 amino acids long.

The chain recombines TRBV6-1 with TRBJ1-2; D uncertain. There are 15 residues in the CDR3. The V gene's germline CDR1 is MNHNS and CDR2 SASEGT. The V and J ends lost 8 bases and 4 bases respectively, with 20 bases between them. The CDR3 region has the DNA TGTGCCAGCGAGGAAAGATACAGCGGAATCTATGGCTACACCTTC. Protein sequence: CASEERYSGIYGYTF.

V and J are TRBV11-2 and TRBJ2-7; D is possibly TRBD1 (5 bases). The V end was cut by 6 bases, the J end by 5 bases, with 14 bases between. The germline CDR1 and CDR2 sequences are SGHAT and FQNNGV. The CDR3 extends over 13 amino acids. In DNA, the CDR3 is TGTGCCAGCAGTTACATCAGGGCCCACGAGCAGTACTTC. Protein product: CASSYIRAHEQYF.

The rearrangement links TRBV7-2 to TRBJ1-5; D gene ambiguous. Germline V CDR1 and CDR2: SGHTA, FQGNSA. The CDR3 runs to 14 residues. The germline V and J ends were trimmed by 2 bases and 6 bases, with 11 bases remaining between them. Written as DNA, the CDR3 is TGTGCCAGCAGCTTATTAGAGGGAGGTCAGCCCCAGCATTTT. Protein sequence: CASSLLEGGQPQHF.

The sample holds many counts of this clonotype. The rearrangement links TRBV29-1 to TRBJ2-7; no clear D. Deletions cut 7 bases from V and 5 bases from J, with 12 bases between. Germline values: CDR1 SQVTM, CDR2 ANQGSEA. The CDR3 sequence is 11 residues long. The CDR3 loop reads CSATGSHEQYF. The DNA for the CDR3 is TGCAGCGCTACGGGTAGTCACGAGCAGTACTTC.

J is TRBJ2-5 and V is TRBV9; D is unresolved. The CDR3 length is 15 residues. The germline CDR1 and CDR2 sequences are SGDLS and YYNGEE. With 0 bases removed from V and 3 bases from J, the gap between germline ends came to 12 bases. CDR3: CASSVGGRHEETQYF. The CDR3 DNA reads TGTGCCAGCAGCGTAGGCGGCAGGCACGAAGAGACCCAGTACTTC.

The chain combines TRBV14 with TRBJ2-5, with TRBD2 identical over 7 bases. The germline CDR1 and CDR2 sequences are SGHDN and FVKESK. The CDR3 loop spans 15 amino acids. V was pared by 4 bases and J by 11 bases, with 16 bases of the junction left unmatched. Here the CDR3 reads CASSPGLEGYNEQYF. The CDR3 DNA sequence: TGTGCCAGCAGCCCAGGACTAGAGGGTTACAATGAGCAGTACTTC.

This chain links TRBV7-9 with TRBJ1-1, with no clear D. V gave up 7 bases and J gave up 1 base, with 10 bases separating them. Germline V gene lookup returns CDR1 SEHNR and CDR2 FQNEAQ (reference sequence). There are 13 residues in the CDR3. The CDR3, as DNA: TGTGCCAGCACCCCTCTTGGGAACACTGAAGCTTTCTTT. This gives the protein CASTPLGNTEAFF.

This clonotype was seen more than once but under ten times. The gene calls are TRBV5-1 and TRBJ2-3; TRBD2 matches 8 bases. Germline CDR1 reads SGHRS; CDR2 reads YFSETQ. The CDR3 spans 17 residues. The J segment lost 2 bases and the V segment lost 3 bases, leaving 11 bases of the junction unmatched. The CDR3: CASSSLPGLVVTDTQYF. The CDR3 DNA reads TGCGCCAGCAGCTCACTACCGGGACTAGTGGTCACAGATACGCAGTATTTT.

This clonotype came up a few times. This sequence joins TRBV20-1 and TRBJ1-6; D gene uncertain. Germline V lookup: CDR1 DFQATT, CDR2 SNEGSKA (reference sequence). The CDR3 is made up of 16 amino acids. With 2 bases removed from V and 7 bases from J, the gap between germline ends came to 18 bases. The CDR3 here is CSARYARALGNSPLHF. DNA for the CDR3: TGCAGTGCTAGATACGCAAGGGCTTTAGGCAATTCACCCCTCCACTTT.

The rearrangement joins TRBV5-5 to TRBJ2-1; 7 positions agree with TRBD2. The CDR3 runs 15 residues. Germline CDR1 reads SGHKS; CDR2 reads YYEKEE (reference sequence). J lost 4 bases, V lost 1 base, and 5 bases had no gene match. The CDR3 sequence: CASSLRREPYNEQFF. CDR3 in DNA: TGTGCCAGCAGCTTGAGGCGGGAGCCGTACAATGAGCAGTTCTTC.

In regard to this clonotype: This clone may be a read error of a much larger clone one base away. CDR3 sequence (DNA): TGCGCCAGCAGCTTTAGGACAGGGCACAATGAGCAGTACTTC. This sequence encodes CASSFRTGHNEQYF. J is TRBJ2-7 and V is TRBV5-1; 8 bases are a match to TRBD1. V lost 2 bases and J lost 7; bases outside the gene matches: 8. Per the germline V gene, CDR1 is SGHRS and CDR2 is YFSETQ. The CDR3 extends over 14 amino acids.

This clonotype was counted a few times. This chain joins TRBV6-1 and TRBJ1-1, with 7 nucleotides matching TRBD1. Trimming at V came to 5 bases and at J to 4 bases, leaving 10 bases not matched to a gene. CDR1 and CDR2 from the germline V gene are MNHNS and SASEGT. This CDR3 has 15 residues. Here the CDR3 reads CASSKHQGVGTEAFF. CDR3 in DNA: TGTGCCAGCAGTAAGCATCAGGGGGTCGGCACTGAAGCTTTCTTT.

The chain has TRBV12-3 or TRBV12-4 and TRBJ2-3; D may be TRBD1 (5 bases). The CDR3 extends over 16 amino acids. With 5 bases removed from V and 3 bases from J, the gap between germline ends came to 18 bases. The CDR3 region is CASSSTGPKGTDTQYF. The CDR3 nucleotides are TGTGCCAGCAGTAGCACAGGACCGAAAGGGACAGATACGCAGTATTTT.